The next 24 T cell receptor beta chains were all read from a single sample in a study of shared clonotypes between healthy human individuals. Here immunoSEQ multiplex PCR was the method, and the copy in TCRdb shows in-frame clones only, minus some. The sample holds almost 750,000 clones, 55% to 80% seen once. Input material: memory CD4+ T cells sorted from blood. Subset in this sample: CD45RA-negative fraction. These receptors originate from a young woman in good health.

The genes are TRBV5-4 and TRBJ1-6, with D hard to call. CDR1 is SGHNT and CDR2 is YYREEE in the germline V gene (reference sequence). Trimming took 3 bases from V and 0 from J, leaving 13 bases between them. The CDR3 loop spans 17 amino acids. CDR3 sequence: CASSSRPRRSYNSPLHF. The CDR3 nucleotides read TGTGCCAGCAGCTCCCGTCCGAGGCGCTCCTATAATTCACCCCTCCACTTT.

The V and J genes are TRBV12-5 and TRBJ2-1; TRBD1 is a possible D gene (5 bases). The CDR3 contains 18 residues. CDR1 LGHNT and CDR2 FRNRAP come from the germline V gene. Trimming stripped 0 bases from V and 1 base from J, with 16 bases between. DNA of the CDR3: TGTGCTAGTGGTTTGGTATTGGTGGGGCAGGTATCCTACAATGAGCAGTTCTTC. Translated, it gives CASGLVLVGQVSYNEQFF.

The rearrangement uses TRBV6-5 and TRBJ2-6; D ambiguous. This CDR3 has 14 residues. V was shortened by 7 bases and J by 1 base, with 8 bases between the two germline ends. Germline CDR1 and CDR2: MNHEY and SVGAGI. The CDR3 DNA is TGTGCCAGCACGGCTGGTTCTGGGGCCAACGTCCTGACTTTC. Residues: CASTAGSGANVLTF.

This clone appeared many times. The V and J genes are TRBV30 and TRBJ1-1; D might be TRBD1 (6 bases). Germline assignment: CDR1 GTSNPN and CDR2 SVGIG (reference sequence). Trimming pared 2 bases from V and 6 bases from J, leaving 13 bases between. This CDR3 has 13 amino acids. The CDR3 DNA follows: TGTGCCTGGAGTCTTCAGGGGTACCCTGAAGCTTTCTTT. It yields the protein CAWSLQGYPEAFF.

This CDR3 is CASRGQGAVLETQYF. The CDR3 coding sequence is TGTGCCAGCAGAGGACAGGGGGCTGTTCTTGAGACCCAGTACTTC. J is TRBJ2-5 and V is TRBV6-6; TRBD1 matches at 11 bases. CDR1 and CDR2 (germline): MNHNY, SVGAGI (reference sequence). V lost 6 bases to trimming and J lost 5 bases; unmatched junction nucleotides: 8. This CDR3 contains 15 residues.

CDR3 sequence (DNA): TGTGCCAGCAGCTTGAGGGGGGGAGCCAAAAACATTCAGTACTTC. It is translated as CASSLRGGAKNIQYF. V and J are TRBV7-9 and TRBJ2-4; D is perhaps TRBD2 (7 bases). CDR1 SEHNR and CDR2 FQNEAQ come from the germline V gene (reference sequence). V was clipped by 3 bases and J by 0 bases, with 9 bases between them. CDR3 length: 15 residues.

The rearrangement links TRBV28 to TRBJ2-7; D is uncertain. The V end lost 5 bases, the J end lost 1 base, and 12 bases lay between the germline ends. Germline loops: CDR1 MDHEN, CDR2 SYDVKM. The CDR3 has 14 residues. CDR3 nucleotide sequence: TGTGCCAGCAGTGAGGACCGGGTTTCCTACGAGCAGTACTTC. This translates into CASSEDRVSYEQYF. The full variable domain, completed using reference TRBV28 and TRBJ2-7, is DVKVTQSSRYLVKRTGEKVFLECVQDMDHENMFWYRQDPGLGLRLIYFSYDVKMKEKGDIPEGYSVSREKKERFSLILESASTNQTSMYLCASSEDRVSYEQYFGPGTRLTVT.

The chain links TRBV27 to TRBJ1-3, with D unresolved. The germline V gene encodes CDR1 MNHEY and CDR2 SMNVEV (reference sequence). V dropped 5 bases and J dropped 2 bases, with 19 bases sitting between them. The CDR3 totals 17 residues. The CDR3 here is CASSPMTEYLAGNTIYF. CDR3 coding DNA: TGTGCCAGCAGTCCGATGACCGAGTACCTAGCTGGAAACACCATATATTTT.

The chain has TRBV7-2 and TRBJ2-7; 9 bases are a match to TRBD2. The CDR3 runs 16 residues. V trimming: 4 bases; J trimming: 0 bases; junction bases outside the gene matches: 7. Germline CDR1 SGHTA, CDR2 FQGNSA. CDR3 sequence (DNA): TGTGCCAGCAGCTCCCGGCTGACTAGCGGCTCCTACGAGCAGTACTTC. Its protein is CASSSRLTSGSYEQYF. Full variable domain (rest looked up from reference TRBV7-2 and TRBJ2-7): GAGVSQSPSNKVTEKGKDVELRCDPISGHTALYWYRQSLGQGLEFLIYFQGNSAPDKSGLPSDRFSAERTGGSVSTLTIQRTQQEDSAVYLCASSSRLTSGSYEQYFGPGTRLTVT.

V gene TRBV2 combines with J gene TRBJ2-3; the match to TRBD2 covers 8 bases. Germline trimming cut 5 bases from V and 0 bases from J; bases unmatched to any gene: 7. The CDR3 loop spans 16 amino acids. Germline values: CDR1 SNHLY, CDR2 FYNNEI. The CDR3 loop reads CASSPAGATSTDTQYF. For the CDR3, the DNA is TGTGCCAGCAGTCCAGCGGGGGCAACTAGCACAGATACGCAGTATTTT. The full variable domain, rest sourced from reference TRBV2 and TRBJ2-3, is EPEVTQTPSHQVTQMGQEVILRCVPISNHLYFYWYRQILGQKVEFLVSFYNNEISEKSEIFDDQFSVERPDGSNFTLKIRSTKLEDSAMYFCASSPAGATSTDTQYFGPGTRLTVL.

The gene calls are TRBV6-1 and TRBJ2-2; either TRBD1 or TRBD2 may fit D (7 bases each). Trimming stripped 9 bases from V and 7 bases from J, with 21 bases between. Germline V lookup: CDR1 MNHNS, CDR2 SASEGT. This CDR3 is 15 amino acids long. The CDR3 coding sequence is TGTGCCAGGGCAGGGCCCGCCAGGGGGGGCGGGGAGCTGTTTTTT. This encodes CARAGPARGGGELFF.

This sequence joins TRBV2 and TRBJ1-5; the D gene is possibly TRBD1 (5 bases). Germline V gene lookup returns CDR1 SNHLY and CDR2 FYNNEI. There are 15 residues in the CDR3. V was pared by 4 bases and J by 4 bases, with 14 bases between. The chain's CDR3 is CASSGGLGDNQPQHF. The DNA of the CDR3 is TGTGCCAGCAGTGGGGGACTAGGGGATAATCAGCCCCAGCATTTT.

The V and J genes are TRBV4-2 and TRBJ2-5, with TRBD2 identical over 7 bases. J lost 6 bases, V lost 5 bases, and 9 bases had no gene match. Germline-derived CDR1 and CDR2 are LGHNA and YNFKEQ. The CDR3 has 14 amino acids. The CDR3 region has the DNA TGTGCCAGCAGCTCCGGACTAGTAGAGAAGACCCAGTACTTC. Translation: CASSSGLVEKTQYF.

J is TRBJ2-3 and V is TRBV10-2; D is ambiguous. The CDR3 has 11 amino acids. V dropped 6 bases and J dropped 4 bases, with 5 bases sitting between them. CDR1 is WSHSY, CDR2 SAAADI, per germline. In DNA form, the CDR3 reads TGCGCCAGCAGCGCGGCAGATACGCAGTATTTT. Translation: CASSAADTQYF.

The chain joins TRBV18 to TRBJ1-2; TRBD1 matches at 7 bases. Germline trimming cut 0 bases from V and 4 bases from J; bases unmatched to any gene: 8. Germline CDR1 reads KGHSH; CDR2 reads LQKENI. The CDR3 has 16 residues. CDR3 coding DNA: TGTGCCAGCTCACCACCTCAGGGGGGCTTAAGCTATGGCTACACCTTC. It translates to CASSPPQGGLSYGYTF. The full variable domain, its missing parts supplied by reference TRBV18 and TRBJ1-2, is NAGVMQNPRHLVRRRGQEARLRCSPMKGHSHVYWYRQLPEEGLKFMVYLQKENIIDESGMPKERFSAEFPKEGPSILRIQQVVRGDSAAYFCASSPPQGGLSYGYTFGSGTRLTVV.

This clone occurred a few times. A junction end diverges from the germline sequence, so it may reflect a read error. CDR3 coding DNA: TGTGCCAGCAGCCAAAACTTAGCGGGAGGGCCAACTTTT. Encoded protein: CASSQNLAGGPTF. The chain carries TRBV14 and TRBJ2-3; 11 bases fit TRBD2. CDR3 size: 13 residues. Germline CDR1 reads SGHDN; CDR2 reads FVKESK.

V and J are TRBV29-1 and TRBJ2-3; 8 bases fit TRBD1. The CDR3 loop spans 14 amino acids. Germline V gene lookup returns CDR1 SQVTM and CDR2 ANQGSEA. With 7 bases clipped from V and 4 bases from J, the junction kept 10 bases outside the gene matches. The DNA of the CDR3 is TGCAGCGCTAGGAGGACAGGGAGTCCAGATACGCAGTATTTT. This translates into CSARRTGSPDTQYF.

The chain's CDR3 is CASRPGLVREQYF. In DNA, the CDR3 is TGTGCCAGCAGGCCGGGACTAGTTCGCGAGCAGTACTTC. The chain carries TRBV7-2 and TRBJ2-7, with 8 bases identical to TRBD2. Germline V lookup: CDR1 SGHTA, CDR2 FQGNSA. V shed 6 bases and J 6 bases; nucleotides not matched to a gene: 7. This CDR3 comprises 13 residues.

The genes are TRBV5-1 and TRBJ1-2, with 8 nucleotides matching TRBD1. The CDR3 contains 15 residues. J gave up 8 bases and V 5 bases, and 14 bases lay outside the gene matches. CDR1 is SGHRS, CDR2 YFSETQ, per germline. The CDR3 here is CASRNRTGRGGGYTF. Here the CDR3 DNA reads TGCGCCAGCAGAAACCGGACAGGGCGAGGAGGCGGCTACACCTTC.

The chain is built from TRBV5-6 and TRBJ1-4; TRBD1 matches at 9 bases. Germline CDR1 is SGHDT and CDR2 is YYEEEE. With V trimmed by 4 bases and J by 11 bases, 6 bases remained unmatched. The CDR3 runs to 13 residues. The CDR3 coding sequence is TGTGCCAGCAGCCGGGACAGGGTTAAGAAACTGTTTTTT. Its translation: CASSRDRVKKLFF.

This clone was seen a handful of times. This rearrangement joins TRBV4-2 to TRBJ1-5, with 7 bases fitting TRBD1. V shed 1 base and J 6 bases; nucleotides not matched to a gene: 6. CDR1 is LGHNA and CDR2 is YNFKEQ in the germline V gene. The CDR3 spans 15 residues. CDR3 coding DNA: TGTGCCAGCAGCCAAGCAGGGACAGCGGGTCAGCCCCAGCATTTT. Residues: CASSQAGTAGQPQHF.

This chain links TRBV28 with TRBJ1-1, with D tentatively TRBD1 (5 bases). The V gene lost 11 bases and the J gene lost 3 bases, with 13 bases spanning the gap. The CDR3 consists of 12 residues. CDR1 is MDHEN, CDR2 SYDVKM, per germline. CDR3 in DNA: TGTGCCCATGAAGGGGTGGACACTGAAGCTTTCTTT. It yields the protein CAHEGVDTEAFF.

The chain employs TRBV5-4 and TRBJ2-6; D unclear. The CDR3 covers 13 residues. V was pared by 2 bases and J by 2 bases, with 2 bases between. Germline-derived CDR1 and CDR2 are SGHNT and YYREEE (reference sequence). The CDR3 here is CASSFTGANVLTF. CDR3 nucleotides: TGTGCCAGCAGCTTCACTGGGGCCAACGTCCTGACTTTC.

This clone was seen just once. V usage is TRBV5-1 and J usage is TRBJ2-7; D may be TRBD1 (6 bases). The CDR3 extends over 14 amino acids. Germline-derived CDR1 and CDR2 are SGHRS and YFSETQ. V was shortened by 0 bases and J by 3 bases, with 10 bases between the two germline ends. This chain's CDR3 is CASSLVQGNYEQYF. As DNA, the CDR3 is TGCGCCAGCAGCTTGGTACAGGGAAACTACGAGCAGTACTTC.